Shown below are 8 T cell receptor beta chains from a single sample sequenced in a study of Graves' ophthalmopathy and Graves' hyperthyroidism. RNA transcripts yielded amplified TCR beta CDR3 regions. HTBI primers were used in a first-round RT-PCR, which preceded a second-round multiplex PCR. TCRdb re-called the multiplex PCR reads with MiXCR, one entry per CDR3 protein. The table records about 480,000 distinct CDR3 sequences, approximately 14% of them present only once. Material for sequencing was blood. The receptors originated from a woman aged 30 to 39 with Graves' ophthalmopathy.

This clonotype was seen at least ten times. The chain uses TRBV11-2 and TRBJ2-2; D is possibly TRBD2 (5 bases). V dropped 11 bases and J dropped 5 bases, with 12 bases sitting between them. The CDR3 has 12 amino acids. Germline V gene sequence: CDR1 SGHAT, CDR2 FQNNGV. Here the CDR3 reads CAGRERTGELFF. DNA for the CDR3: TGTGCCGGACGGGAACGAACCGGGGAGCTGTTTTTT. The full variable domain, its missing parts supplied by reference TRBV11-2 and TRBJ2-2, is EAGVAQSPRYKIIEKRQSVAFWCNPISGHATLYWYQQILGQGPKLLIQFQNNGVVDDSQLPKDRFSAERLKGVDSTLKIQPAKLEDSAVYLCAGRERTGELFFGEGSRLTVL.

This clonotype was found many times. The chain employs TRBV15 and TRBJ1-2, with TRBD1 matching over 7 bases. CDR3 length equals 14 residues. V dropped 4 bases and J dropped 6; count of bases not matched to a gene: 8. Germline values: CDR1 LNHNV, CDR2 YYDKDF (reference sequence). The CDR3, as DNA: TGTGCCACCAGCAAACCGGGACAGCGGAATGGCTACACCTTC. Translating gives CATSKPGQRNGYTF.

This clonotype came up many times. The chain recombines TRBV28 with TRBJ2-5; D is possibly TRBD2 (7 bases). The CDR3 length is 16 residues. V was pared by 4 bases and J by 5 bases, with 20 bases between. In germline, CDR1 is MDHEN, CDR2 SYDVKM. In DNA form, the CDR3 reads TGTGCCAGCAGTTCCCCCTACGGGGGGCGTTTGGAGACCCAGTACTTC. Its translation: CASSSPYGGRLETQYF.

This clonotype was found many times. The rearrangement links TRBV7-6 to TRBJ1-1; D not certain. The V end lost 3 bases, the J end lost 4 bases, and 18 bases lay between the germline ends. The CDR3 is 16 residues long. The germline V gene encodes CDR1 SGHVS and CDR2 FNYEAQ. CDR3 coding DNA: TGTGCCAGCAGCTTTCGCGCAGACCCCCGTGGCACTGAAGCTTTCTTT. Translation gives CASSFRADPRGTEAFF.

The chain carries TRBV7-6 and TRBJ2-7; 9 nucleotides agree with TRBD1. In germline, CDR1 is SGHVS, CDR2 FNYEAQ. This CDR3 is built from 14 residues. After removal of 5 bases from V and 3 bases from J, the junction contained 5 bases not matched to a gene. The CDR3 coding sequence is TGTGCCAGCAGCCGAGAGACAGGGGGCTACGAGCAGTACTTC. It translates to CASSRETGGYEQYF.

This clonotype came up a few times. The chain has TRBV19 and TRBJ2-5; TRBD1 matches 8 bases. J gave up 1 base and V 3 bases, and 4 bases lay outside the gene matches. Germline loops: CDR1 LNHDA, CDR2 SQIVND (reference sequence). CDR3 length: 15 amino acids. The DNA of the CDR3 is TGTGCCAGTAGTATTGACAGGGGAACCCAAGAGACCCAGTACTTC. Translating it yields CASSIDRGTQETQYF.

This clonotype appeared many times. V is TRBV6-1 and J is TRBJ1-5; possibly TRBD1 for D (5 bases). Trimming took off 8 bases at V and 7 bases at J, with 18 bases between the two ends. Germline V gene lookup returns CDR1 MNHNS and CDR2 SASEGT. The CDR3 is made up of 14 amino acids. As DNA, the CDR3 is TGTGCCAGCGGTGGGTTGCGGGGCGACCAGCCCCAGCATTTT. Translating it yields CASGGLRGDQPQHF.

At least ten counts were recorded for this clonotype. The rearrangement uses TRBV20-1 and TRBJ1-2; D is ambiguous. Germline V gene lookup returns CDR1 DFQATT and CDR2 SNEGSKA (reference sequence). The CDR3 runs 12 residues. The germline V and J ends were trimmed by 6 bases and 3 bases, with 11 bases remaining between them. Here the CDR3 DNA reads TGCAGTGCCGACCCGACCTACTATGGCTACACCTTC. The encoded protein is CSADPTYYGYTF.